This TCR beta chain is from a study of blood T cell repertoires in COVID-19. Study-level background: Donors in the United States, Italy and Spain gave samples during acute or convalescent COVID-19.

Data came from immunoSEQ multiplex PCR; TCRdb stores just in-frame clones and leaves some out. Among 95,000 to 120,000 clones listed, more than 75% were seen once. Trimming cost V 0 bases and J 2 bases, with 8 bases left between them. Germline-derived CDR1 and CDR2 are SEHNR and FQNEAQ (reference sequence). The CDR3 consists of 14 residues. The rearrangement links TRBV7-9 to TRBJ2-7; tentatively, D is TRBD1 (5 bases). The sequenced sample was peripheral blood. The clonotype was recovered from a woman aged 40 to 50 with acute or convalescent COVID-19. This CDR3 is CASSLAKGTYEQYF. The CDR3 coding sequence is TGTGCCAGCAGCTTAGCGAAGGGGACCTACGAGCAGTACTTC.